A single sample gave rise to the 2 T cell receptor beta chains below, sequenced in a study of T-cell reconstitution after alpha-beta-depleted transplantation in children. Preparation of the TCRbeta library involved a method that used unique molecular identifiers. TCRdb independently ran MiXCR on the PCR reads; one entry per CDR3 protein. Seen here are around 440,000 distinct CDR3 sequences, approximately 10% observed once, and the top ten hold around 2%. The specimen comprised PBMCs, sampled before TCRalphabeta/CD19-depleted stem cell transplant. These receptor sequences come from a child younger than 10 with inherited bone marrow failure, due to receive a stem cell transplant.

This clonotype was detected many times. The chain employs TRBV4-3 and TRBJ2-1, with TRBD2 matching 9 bases. The length of the CDR3 is 15 residues. Trimming took 1 base from V and 3 from J; bases not matched to a gene: 1. Germline loops: CDR1 LGHNA, CDR2 YSLEER. The CDR3 spells CASSQVAGVYNEQFF. The CDR3 bases are TGCGCCAGCAGCCAAGTAGCGGGAGTCTACAATGAGCAGTTCTTC.

In this sample, this clonotype turned up many times. The V gene is TRBV4-2, the J gene TRBJ2-1; the match to TRBD2 covers 9 bases. V shed 1 base and J 5 bases; nucleotides not matched to a gene: 9. Germline V gene lookup returns CDR1 LGHNA and CDR2 YNFKEQ. There are 17 residues in the CDR3. In nucleotides, the CDR3 is TGTGCCAGCAGCCAAGGGATTCGGCTAGCGGGGCACAATGAGCAGTTCTTC. Translation: CASSQGIRLAGHNEQFF.